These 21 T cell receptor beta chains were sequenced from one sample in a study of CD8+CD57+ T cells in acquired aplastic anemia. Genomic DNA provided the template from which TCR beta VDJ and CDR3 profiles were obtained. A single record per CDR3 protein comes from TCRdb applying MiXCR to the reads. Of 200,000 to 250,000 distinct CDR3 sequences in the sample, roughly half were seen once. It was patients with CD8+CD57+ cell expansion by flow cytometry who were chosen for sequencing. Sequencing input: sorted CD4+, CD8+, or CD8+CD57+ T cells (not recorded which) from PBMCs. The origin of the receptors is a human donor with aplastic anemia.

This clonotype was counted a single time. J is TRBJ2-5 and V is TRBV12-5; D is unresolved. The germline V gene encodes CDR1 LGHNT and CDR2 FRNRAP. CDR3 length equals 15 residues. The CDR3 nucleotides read TGTGCCAGCAGTTTCGCTTACACGTTTGATGGGACCCAGTACTTC. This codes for CASSFAYTFDGTQYF. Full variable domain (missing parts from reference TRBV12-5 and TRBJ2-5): DARVTQTPRHKVTEMGQEVTMRCQPILGHNTVFWYRQTMMQGLELLAYFRNRAPLDDSGMPKDRFSAEMPDATLATLKIQPSEPRDSAVYFCASSFAYTFDGTQYFGPGTRLLVL.

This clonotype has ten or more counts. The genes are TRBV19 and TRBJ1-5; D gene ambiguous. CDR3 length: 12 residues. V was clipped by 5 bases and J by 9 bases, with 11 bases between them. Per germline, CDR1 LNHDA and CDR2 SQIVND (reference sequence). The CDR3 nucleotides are TGTGCCAGTAGTGGTGGCGGACGGCCCCAGCATTTT. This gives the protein CASSGGGRPQHF.

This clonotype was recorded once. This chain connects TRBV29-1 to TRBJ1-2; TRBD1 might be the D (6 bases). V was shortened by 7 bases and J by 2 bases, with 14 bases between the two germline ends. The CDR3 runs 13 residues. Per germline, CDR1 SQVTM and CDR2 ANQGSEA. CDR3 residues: CSALDRLNYGYTF. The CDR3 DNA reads TGCAGCGCCCTAGACAGGTTAAACTATGGCTACACCTTC.

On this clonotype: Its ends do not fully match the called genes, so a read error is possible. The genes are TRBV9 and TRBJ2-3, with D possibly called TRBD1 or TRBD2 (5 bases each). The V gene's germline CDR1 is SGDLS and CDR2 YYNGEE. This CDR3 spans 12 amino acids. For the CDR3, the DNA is TGCGCCAGCAGCTTTTACCGGGACGGGCAGTATTTT. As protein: CASSFYRDGQYF. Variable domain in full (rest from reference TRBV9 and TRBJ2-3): DSGVTQTPKHLITATGQRVTLRCSPRSGDLSVYWYQQSLDQGLQFLIQYYNGEERAKGNILERFSAQQFPDLHSELNLSSLELGDSALYFCASSFYRDGQYFGPGTRLTVL.

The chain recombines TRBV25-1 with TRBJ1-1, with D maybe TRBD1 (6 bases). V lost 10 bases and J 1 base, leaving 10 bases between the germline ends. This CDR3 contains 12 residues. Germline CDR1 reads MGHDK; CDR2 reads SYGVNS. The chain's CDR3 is CAMTGPNTEAFF. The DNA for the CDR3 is TGTGCCATGACAGGCCCGAACACTGAAGCTTTCTTT.

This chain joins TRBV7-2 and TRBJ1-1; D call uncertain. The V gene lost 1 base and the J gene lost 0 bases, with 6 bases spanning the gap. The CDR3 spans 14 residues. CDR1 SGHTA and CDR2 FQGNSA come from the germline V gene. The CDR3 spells CASSLDAVNTEAFF. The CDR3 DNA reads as TGTGCCAGCAGCTTAGACGCGGTGAACACTGAAGCTTTCTTT.

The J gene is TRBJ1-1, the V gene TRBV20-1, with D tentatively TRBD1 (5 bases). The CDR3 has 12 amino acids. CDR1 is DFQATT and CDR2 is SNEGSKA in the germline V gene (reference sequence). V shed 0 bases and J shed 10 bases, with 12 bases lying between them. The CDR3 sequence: CSARDPAGGAFF. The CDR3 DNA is TGCAGTGCTAGAGATCCAGCGGGGGGAGCTTTCTTT.

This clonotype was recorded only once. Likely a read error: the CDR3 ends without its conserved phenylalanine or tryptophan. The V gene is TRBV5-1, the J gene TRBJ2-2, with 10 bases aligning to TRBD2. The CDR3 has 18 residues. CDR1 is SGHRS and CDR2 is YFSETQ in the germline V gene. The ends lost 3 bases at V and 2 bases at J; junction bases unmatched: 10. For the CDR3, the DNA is TGCGCCAGCAGCTCCTCAGGACTAGCGGAGATTAACACCGGGGAGCTGTTTCTT. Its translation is CASSSSGLAEINTGELFL.

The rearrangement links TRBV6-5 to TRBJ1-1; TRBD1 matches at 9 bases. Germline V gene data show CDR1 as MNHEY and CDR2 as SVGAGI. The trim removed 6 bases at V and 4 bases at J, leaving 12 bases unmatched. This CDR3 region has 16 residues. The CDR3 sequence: CASSQTGGAGPTEAFF. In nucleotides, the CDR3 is TGTGCCAGCAGCCAAACAGGGGGCGCGGGTCCCACTGAAGCTTTCTTT.

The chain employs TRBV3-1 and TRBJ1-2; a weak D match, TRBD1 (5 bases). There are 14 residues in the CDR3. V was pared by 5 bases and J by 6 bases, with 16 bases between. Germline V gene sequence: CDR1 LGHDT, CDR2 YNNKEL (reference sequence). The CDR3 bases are TGTGCCAGCAGCTTACACTCTGGGACCGATGGCTACACCTTC. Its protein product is CASSLHSGTDGYTF.

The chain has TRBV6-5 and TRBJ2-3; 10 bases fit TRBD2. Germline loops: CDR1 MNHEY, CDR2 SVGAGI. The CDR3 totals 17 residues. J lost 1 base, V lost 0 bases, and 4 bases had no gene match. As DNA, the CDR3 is TGTGCCAGCAGTTACTCGGACACTAGCGGGGGCACAGATACGCAGTATTTT. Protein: CASSYSDTSGGTDTQYF.

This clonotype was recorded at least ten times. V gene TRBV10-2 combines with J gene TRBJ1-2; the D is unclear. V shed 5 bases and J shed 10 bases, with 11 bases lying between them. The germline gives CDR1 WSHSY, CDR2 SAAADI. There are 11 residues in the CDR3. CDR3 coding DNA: TGCGCCAGCAGTCAAGGTCTGATCTACACCTTC. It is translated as CASSQGLIYTF.

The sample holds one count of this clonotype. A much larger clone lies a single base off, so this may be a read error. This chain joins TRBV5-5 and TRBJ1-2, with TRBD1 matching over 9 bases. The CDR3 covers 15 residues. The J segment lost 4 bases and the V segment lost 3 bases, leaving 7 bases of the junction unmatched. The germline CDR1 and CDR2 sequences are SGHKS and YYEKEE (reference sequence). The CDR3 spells CASSSPMTGGYGYTF. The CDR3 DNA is TGTGCCAGCAGCTCTCCAATGACAGGGGGCTATGGCTACACCTTC.

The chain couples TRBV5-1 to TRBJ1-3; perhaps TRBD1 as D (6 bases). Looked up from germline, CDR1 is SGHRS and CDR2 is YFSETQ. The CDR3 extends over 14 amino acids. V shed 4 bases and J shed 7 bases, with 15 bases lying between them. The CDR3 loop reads CASSPGNRENTIYF. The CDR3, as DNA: TGCGCCAGCAGCCCGGGGAACAGGGAGAACACCATATATTTT.

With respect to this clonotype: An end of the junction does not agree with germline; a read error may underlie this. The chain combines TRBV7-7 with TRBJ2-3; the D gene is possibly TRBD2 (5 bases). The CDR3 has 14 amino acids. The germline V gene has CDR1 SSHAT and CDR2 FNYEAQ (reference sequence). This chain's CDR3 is CASSPASRADTQYF. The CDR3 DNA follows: TGTGCTAGCAGCCCTGCATCGAGGGCAGATACGCAGTATTTT.

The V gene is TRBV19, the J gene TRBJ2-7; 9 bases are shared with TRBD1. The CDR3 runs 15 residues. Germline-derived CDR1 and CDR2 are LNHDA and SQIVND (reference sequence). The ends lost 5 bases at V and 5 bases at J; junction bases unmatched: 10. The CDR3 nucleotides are TGTGCCAGTAGTGGGACAGGGACGTCTTCCCACGAGCAGTACTTC. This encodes CASSGTGTSSHEQYF.

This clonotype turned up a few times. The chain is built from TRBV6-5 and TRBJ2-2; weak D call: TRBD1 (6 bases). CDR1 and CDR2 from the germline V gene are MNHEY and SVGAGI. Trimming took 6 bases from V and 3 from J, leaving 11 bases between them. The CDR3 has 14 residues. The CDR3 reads CASSLQGDTGELFF. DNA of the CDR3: TGTGCCAGCAGCTTACAGGGAGACACCGGGGAGCTGTTTTTT.

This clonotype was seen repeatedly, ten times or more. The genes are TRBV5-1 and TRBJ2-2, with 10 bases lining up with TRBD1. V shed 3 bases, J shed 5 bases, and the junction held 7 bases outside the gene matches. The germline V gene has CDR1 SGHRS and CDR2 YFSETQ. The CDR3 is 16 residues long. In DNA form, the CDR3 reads TGCGCCAGCAGCTATACCAGACAGGGGGCGACCGGGGAGCTGTTTTTT. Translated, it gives CASSYTRQGATGELFF.

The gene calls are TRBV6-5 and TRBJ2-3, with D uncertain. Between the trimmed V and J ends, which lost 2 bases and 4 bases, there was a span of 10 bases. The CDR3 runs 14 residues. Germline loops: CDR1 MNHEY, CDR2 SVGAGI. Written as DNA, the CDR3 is TGTGCCAGCAGTTACAACATACCGCCAGATACGCAGTATTTT. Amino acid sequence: CASSYNIPPDTQYF.

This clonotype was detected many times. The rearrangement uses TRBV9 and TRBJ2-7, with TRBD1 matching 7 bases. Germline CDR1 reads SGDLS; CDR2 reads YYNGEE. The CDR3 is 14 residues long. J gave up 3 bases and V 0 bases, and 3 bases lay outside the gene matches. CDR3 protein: CASSVDQGDYEQYF. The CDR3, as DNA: TGTGCCAGCAGCGTAGATCAGGGGGACTACGAGCAGTACTTC.

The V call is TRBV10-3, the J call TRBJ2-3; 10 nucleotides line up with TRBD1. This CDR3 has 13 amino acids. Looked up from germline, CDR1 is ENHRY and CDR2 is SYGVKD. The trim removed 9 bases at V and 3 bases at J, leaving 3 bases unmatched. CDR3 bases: TGTGCCATTGGACAGGGGGAGACAGATACGCAGTATTTT. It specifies CAIGQGETDTQYF.